This T cell receptor beta chain was documented in a study of blood T cell repertoires in COVID-19. The authors' processing: Reference gene primer amplification in the assay estimated nucleated cell counts. The table came from immunoSEQ multiplex PCR; TCRdb's copy has only in-frame clones and leaves some out. V, J and clone size are those of that table, while D and trimming were read from the DNA. The table includes more than 35,000 clones, around four fifths detected once. Germline V gene data show CDR1 as LNHDA and CDR2 as SQIVND (reference sequence). The CDR3 consists of 13 residues. Losses at the gene ends were 4 bases for V and 7 bases for J; bases not matched to a gene: 0.

The TCR comes from a man aged 50 to 60 with active or convalescent COVID-19. The chain has TRBV19 and TRBJ1-6; 8 nucleotides agree with TRBD1. Specimen: peripheral blood. In nucleotides, the CDR3 is TGTGCCAGTAGTAGGGACAGGAATTCACCCCTCCACTTT. Its translation is CASSRDRNSPLHF.